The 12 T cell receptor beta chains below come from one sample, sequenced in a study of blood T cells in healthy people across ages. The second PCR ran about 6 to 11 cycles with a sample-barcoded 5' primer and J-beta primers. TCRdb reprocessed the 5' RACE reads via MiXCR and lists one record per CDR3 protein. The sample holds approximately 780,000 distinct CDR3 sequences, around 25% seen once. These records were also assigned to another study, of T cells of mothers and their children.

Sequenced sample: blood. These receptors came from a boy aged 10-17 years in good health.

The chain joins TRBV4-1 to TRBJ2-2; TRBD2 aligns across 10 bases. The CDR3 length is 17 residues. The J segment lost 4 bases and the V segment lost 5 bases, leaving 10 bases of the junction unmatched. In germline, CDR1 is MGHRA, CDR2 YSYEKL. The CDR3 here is CASSILLAGTITGELFF. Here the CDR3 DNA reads TGCGCCAGCAGCATCCTACTAGCGGGGACGATCACCGGGGAGCTGTTTTTT.

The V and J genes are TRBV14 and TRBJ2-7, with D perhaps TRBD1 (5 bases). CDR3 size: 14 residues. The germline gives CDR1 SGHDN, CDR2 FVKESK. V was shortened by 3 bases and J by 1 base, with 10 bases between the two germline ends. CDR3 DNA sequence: TGTGCCAGCAGCCAGGAGACAGCGTCCTACGAGCAGTACTTC. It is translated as CASSQETASYEQYF.

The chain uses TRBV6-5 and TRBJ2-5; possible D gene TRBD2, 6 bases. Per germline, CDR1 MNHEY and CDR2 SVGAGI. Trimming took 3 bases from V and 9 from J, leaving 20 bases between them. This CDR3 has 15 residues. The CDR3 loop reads CASSYLRDSGVSQYF. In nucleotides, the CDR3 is TGTGCCAGCAGTTATCTCCGGGACTCCGGTGTGTCCCAGTACTTC.

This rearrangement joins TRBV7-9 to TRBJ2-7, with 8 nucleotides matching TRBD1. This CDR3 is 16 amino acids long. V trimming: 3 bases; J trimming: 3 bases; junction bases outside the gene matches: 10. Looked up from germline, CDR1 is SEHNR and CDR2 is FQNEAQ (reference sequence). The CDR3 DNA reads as TGTGCCAGCAGCTTGTGGGCGGGACAGGCTTTCTACGAGCAGTACTTC. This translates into CASSLWAGQAFYEQYF.

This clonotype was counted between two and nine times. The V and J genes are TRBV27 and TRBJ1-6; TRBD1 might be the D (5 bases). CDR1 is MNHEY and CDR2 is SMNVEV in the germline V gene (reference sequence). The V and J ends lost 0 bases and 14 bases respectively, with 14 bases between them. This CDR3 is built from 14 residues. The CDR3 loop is CASSLSGTAIALHF. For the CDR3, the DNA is TGTGCCAGCAGTTTATCGGGGACGGCCATTGCCCTCCACTTT.

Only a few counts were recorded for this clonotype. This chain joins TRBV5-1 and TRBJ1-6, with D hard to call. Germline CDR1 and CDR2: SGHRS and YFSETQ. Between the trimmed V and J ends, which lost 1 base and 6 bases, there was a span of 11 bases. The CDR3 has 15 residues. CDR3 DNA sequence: TGCGCCAGCAGCTTGTCTTGGACGGTTAATTCACCCCTCCACTTT. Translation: CASSLSWTVNSPLHF.

CDR3 DNA: TGTGCCACCAGTGACCAGGACAGGGGGAATGAAAAACTGTTTTTT. Encoded protein: CATSDQDRGNEKLFF. This rearrangement joins TRBV24-1 to TRBJ1-4; 10 bases agree with TRBD1. The CDR3 loop spans 15 amino acids. V lost 4 bases to trimming and J lost 5 bases; unmatched junction nucleotides: 3. Germline CDR1 KGHDR, CDR2 SFDVKD.

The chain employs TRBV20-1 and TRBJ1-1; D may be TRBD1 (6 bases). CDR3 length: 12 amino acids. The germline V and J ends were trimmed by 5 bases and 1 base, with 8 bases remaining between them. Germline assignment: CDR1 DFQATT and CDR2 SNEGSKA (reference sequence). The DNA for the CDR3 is TGCAGTGCTGAGGACAGGAACACTGAAGCTTTCTTT. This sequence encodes CSAEDRNTEAFF.

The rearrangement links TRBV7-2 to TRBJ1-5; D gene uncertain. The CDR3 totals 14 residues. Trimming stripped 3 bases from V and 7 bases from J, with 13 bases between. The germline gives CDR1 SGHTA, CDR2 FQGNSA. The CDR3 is CASSLGGRPQPQHF. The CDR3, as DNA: TGTGCCAGCAGCTTGGGAGGGAGACCCCAGCCCCAGCATTTT.

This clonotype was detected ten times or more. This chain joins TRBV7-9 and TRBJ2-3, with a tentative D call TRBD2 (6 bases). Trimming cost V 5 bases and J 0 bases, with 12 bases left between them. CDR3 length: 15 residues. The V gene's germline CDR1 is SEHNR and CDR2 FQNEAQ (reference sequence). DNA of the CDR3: TGTGCCAGCAGCCCGGGAGTGGTGAGCACAGATACGCAGTATTTT. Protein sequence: CASSPGVVSTDTQYF.

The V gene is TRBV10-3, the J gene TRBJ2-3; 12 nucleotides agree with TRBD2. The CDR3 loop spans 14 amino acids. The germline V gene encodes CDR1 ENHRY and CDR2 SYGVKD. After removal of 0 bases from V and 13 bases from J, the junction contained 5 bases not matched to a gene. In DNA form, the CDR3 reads TGTGCCATCAGTGAGTCGACTAGCGGGGGAGAAAAGTATTTT. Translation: CAISESTSGGEKYF.

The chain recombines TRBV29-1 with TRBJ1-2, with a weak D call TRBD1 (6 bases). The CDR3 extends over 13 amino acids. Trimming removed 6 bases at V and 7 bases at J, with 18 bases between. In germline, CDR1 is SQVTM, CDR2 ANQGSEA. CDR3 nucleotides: TGCAGCGTGGTTGTAGACAGGTTGGTTGGCTACACCTTC. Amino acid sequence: CSVVVDRLVGYTF. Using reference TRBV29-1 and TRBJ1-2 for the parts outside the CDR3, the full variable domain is SAVISQKPSRDICQRGTSLTIQCQVDSQVTMMFWYRQQPGQSLTLIATANQGSEATYESGFVIDKFPISRPNLTFSTLTVSNMSPEDSSIYLCSVVVDRLVGYTFGSGTRLTVV.